One T cell receptor beta chain is described in this entry. With 0 bases clipped from V and 5 bases from J, the junction kept 7 bases outside the gene matches. The V gene's germline CDR1 is LGHNA and CDR2 YNFKEQ. The CDR3 consists of 16 residues. The data were taken from a study of T-cell reconstitution after alpha-beta-depleted transplantation in children. A library of TCRbeta sequences, prepared with unique molecular identifiers, was generated. TCRdb analysed the PCR reads with MiXCR anew, one entry per CDR3 protein. Among 640,000 or so distinct CDR3 sequences listed, roughly 15% were seen once. The sequence was obtained from a human donor who donated a stem cell graft to a child with acute myeloid leukemia. The chain joins TRBV4-2 to TRBJ2-1; TRBD2 matches at 7 bases. The material sequenced was PBMCs from the stem cell graft donor, taken from the stem cell graft. CDR3 in DNA: TGTGCCAGCAGCCAAGATAGCGGACTAGGCCACAATGAGCAGTTCTTC. Its protein is CASSQDSGLGHNEQFF.